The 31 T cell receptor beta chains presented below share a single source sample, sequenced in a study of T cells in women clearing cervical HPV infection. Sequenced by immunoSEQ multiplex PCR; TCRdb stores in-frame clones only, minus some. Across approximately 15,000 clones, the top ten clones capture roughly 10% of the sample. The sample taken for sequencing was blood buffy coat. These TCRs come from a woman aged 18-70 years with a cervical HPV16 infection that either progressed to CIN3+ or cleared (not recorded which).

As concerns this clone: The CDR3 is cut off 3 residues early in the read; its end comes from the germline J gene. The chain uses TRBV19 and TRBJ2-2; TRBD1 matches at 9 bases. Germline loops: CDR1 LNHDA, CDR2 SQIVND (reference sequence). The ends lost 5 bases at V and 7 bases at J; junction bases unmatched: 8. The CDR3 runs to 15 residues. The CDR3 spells CASSADRGVGGELFF. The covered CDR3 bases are TGTGCCAGTAGTGCGGACAGGGGTGTCGGCGGGGAG. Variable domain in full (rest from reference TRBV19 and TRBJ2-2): DGGITQSPKYLFRKEGQNVTLSCEQNLNHDAMYWYRQDPGQGLRLIYYSQIVNDFQKGDIAEGYSVSREKKESFPLTVTSAQKNPTAFYLCASSADRGVGGELFFGEGSRLTVL.

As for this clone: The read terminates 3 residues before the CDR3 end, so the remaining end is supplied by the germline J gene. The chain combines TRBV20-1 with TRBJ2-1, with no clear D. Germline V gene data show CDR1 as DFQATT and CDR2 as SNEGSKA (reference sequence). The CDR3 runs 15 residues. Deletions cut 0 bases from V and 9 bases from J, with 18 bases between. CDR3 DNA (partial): TGCAGTGCTAGAGATGCGGCTCCCCGCCCCTCTGAG. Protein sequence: CSARDAAPRPSE. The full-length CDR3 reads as CSARDAAPRPSEQFF.

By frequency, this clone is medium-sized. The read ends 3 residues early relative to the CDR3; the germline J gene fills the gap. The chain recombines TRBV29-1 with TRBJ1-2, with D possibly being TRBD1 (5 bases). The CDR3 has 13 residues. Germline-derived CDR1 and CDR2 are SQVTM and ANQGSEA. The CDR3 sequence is CSVKSGDFQSYTF. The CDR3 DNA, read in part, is TGCAGCGTCAAAAGCGGGGACTTCCAGAGC. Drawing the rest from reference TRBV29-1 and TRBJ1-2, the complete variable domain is SAVISQKPSRDICQRGTSLTIQCQVDSQVTMMFWYRQQPGQSLTLIATANQGSEATYESGFVIDKFPISRPNLTFSTLTVSNMSPEDSSIYLCSVKSGDFQSYTFGSGTRLTVV.

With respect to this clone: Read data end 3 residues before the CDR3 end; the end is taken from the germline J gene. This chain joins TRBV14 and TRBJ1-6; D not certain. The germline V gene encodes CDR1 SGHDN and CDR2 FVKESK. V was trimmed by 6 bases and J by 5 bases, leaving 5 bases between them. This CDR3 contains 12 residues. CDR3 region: CASSRDNSPLHF. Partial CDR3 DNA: TGTGCCAGCAGTCGGGATAATTCACCC.

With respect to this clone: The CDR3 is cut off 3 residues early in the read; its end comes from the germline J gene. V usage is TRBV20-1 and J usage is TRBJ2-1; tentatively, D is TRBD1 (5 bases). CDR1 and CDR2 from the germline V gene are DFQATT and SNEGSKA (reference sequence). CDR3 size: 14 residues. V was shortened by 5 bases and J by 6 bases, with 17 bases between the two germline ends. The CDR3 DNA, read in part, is TGCAGTGCTGCCTCTTCAGGGTCAATCAATGAG. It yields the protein CSAASSGSINE. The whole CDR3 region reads CSAASSGSINEQFF.

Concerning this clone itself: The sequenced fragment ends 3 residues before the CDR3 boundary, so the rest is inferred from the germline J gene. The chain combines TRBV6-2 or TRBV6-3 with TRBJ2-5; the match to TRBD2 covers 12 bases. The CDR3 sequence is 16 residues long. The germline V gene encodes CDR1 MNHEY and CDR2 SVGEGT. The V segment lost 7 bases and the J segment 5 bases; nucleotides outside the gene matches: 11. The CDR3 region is CASNRLAGATAETQYF. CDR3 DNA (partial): TGTGCCAGCAACCGACTAGCGGGGGCCACGGCGGAGACC.

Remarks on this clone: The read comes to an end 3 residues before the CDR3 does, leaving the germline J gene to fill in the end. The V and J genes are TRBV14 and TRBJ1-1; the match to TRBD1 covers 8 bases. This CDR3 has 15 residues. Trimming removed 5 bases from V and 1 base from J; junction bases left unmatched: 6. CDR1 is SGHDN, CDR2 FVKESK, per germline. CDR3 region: CASSERTGWNTEAFF. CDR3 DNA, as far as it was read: TGTGCCAGCAGCGAACGGACAGGGTGGAACACTGAA.

CDR3 in amino acids: CASSNRLGLRNTEAFF. CDR3 DNA, as far as it was read: TGTGCCAGCAGCAACCGGCTGGGCCTGCGGAACACTGAA. V is TRBV6-2 or TRBV6-3 and J is TRBJ1-1, with D unresolved. The CDR3 end lies 3 residues beyond the end of the read and is filled in from the germline J gene. This CDR3 has 16 amino acids. The V end lost 6 bases, the J end lost 1 base, and 18 bases lay between the germline ends. The germline CDR1 and CDR2 sequences are MNHEY and SVGEGT.

The CDR3 region is CASNTRGFTGELFF. The sequenced part of the CDR3 DNA is TGTGCCAGCAACACAAGGGGATTCACCGGGGAG. The gene calls are TRBV2 and TRBJ2-2, with D tentatively TRBD1 (5 bases). The read is 3 residues too short to cover the CDR3 end, so that end is filled in from the germline J gene. CDR3 length: 14 amino acids. The ends were cut back, 7 bases at V and 4 bases at J, with 13 bases in the middle. Per germline, CDR1 SNHLY and CDR2 FYNNEI.

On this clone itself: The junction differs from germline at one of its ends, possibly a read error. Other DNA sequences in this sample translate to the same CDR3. The CDR3: CSARGLRTGGFGTEAFF. The CDR3 bases that were read are TGCAGTGCTAGAGGATTACGGACAGGGGGCTTCGGCACTGAG. V usage is TRBV20-1 and J usage is TRBJ1-1, with 11 nucleotides matching TRBD1. Coverage ceases 3 residues before the CDR3 finishes, and the germline J gene fills in the end. The germline CDR1 and CDR2 sequences are DFQATT and SNEGSKA (reference sequence). This CDR3 has 17 residues.

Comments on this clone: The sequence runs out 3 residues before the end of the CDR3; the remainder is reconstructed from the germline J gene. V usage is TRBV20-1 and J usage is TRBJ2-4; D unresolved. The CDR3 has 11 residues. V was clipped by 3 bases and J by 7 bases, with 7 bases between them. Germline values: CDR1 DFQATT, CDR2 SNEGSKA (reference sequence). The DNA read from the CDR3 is TGCAGTGCTAGTATAGCTAACATT. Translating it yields CSASIANI. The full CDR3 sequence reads CSASIANIQYF.

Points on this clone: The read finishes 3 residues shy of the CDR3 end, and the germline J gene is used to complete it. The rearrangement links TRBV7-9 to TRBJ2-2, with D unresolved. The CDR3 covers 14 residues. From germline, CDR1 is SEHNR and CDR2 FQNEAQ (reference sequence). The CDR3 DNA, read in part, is TGTGCCAGCAGCTTGGATGCAACTAATGAAAAG. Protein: CASSLDATNEK. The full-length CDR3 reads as CASSLDATNEKLFF.

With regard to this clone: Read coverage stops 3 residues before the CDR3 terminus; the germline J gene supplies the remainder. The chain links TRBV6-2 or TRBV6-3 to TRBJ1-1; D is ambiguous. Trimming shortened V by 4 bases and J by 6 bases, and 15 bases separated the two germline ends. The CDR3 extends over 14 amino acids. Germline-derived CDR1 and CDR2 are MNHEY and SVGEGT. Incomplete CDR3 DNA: TGTGCCAGCAGTTCAATTACTATCGCCTCTGAA. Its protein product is CASSSITIASE. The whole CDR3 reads CASSSITIASEAFF.

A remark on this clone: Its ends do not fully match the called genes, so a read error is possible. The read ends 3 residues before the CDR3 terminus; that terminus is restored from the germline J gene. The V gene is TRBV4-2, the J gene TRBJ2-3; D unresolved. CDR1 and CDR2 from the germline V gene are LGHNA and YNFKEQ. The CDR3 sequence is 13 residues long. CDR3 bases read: TGCGCCAGCAGCCAAGAAATCGCAGATACG. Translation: CASSQEIADT. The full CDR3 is CASSQEIADTQYF.

Incomplete CDR3 DNA: TGTGCCAGCAGCTCCCGACTAGCCACCATCAACGAG. Protein product: CASSSRLATINE. The full CDR3 protein reads CASSSRLATINEQYF. This chain joins TRBV7-3 and TRBJ2-7; 7 positions match TRBD2. The read is 3 residues too short to cover the CDR3 end, so that end is filled in from the germline J gene. V dropped 4 bases and J dropped 5; count of bases not matched to a gene: 11. Germline assignment: CDR1 SGHTA and CDR2 FQGTGA. CDR3 length: 15 residues.

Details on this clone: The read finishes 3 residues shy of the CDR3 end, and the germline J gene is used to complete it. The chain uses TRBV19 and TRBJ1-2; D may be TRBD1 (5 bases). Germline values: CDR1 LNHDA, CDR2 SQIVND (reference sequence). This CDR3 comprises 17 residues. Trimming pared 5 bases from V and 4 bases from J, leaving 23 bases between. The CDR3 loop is CASSLLPGTDYSYGYTF. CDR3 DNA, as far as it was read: TGTGCCAGTAGTCTTCTCCCCGGGACGGACTACAGCTATGGC. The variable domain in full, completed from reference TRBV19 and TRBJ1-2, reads DGGITQSPKYLFRKEGQNVTLSCEQNLNHDAMYWYRQDPGQGLRLIYYSQIVNDFQKGDIAEGYSVSREKKESFPLTVTSAQKNPTAFYLCASSLLPGTDYSYGYTFGSGTRLTVV.

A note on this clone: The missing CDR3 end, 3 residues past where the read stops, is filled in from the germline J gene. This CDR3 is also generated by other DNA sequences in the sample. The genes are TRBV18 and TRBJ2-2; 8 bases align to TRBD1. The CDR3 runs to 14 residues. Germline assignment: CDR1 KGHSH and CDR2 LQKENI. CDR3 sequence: CASSPGQASSPLFF. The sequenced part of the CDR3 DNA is TGTGCCAGCTCCCCGGGACAGGCATCGTCACCG.

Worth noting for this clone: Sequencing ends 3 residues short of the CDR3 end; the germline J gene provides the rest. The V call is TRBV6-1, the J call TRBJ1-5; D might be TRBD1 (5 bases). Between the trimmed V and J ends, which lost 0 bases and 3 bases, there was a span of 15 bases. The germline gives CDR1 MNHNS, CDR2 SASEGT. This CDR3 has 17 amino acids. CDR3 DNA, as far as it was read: TGTGCCAGCAGTGAAGCATCGGGGGGGAAAAACAATCAGCCC. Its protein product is CASSEASGGKNNQP. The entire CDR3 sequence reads CASSEASGGKNNQPQHF.

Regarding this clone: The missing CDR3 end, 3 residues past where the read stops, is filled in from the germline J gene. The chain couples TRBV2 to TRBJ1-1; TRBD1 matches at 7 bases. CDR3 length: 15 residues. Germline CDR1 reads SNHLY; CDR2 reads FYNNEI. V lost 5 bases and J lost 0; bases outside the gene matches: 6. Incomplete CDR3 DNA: TGTGCCAGCAGTCTCGACAGGGTTTTGAACACTGAA. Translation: CASSLDRVLNTE. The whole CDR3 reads CASSLDRVLNTEAFF.

CDR3 sequence reads: CSAYRAGRQETQYF. Incomplete CDR3 DNA: TGCAGTGCCTATAGAGCAGGCCGCCAAGAGACC. The chain uses TRBV20-1 and TRBJ2-5; the D is unclear. The read ends 3 residues early relative to the CDR3; the germline J gene fills the gap. The CDR3 consists of 14 residues. CDR1 is DFQATT and CDR2 is SNEGSKA in the germline V gene (reference sequence). V shed 6 bases and J shed 1 base, with 15 bases lying between them.

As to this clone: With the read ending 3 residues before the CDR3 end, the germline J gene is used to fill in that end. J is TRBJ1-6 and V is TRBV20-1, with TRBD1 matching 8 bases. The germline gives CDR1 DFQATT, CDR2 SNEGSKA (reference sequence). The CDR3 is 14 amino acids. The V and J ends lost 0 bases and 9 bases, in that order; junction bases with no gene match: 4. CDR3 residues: CSARDGRGLSPLHF. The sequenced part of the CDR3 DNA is TGCAGTGCTAGAGATGGCAGGGGGCTTTCACCC.

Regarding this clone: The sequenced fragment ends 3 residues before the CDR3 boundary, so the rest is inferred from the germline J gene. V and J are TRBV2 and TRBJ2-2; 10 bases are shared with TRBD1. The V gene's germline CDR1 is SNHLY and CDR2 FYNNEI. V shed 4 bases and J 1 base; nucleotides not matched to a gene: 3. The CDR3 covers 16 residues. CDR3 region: CASSGTGGMNTGELFF. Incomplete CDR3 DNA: TGTGCCAGCAGTGGGACAGGGGGAATGAACACCGGGGAG.

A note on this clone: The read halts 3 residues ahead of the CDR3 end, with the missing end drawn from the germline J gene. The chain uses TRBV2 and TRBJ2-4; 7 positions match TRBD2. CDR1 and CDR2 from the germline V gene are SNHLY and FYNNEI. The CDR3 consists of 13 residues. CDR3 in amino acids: CASSDADASGQYF. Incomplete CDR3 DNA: TGTGCCAGCAGTGACGCAGACGCTAGCGGT.

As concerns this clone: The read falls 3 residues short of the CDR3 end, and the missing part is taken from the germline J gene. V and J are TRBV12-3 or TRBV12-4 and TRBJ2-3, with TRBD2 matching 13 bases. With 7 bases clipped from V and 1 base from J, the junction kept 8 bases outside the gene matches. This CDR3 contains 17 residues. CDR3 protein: CASKGTSGMLGTDTQYF. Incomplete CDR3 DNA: TGTGCCAGCAAAGGGACTAGCGGGATGTTGGGCACAGATACG.

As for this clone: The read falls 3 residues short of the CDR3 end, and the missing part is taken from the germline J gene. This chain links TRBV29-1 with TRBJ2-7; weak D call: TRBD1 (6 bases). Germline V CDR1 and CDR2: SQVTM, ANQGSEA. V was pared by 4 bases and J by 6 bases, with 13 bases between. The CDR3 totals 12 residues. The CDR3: CSVVRGSSEQYF. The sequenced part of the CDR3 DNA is TGCAGCGTTGTCAGGGGTTCTAGCGAG.

The chain's CDR3 is CASSIQLDYGQYF. The sequenced part of the CDR3 DNA is TGTGCCAGTAGTATCCAACTTGACTATGGT. The chain is built from TRBV19 and TRBJ2-4; D possibly corresponds to TRBD2 (5 bases). The read is 3 residues too short to cover the CDR3 end, so that end is filled in from the germline J gene. Germline loops: CDR1 LNHDA, CDR2 SQIVND (reference sequence). This CDR3 is 13 amino acids long.

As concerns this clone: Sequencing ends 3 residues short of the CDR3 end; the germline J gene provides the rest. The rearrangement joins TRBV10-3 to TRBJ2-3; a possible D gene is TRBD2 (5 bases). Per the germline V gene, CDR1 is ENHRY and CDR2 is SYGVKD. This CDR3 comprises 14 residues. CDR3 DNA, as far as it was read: TGTGCCATCAGTGAGTCTGACGGGGTGGAGACG. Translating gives CAISESDGVET. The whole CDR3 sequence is CAISESDGVETQYF.

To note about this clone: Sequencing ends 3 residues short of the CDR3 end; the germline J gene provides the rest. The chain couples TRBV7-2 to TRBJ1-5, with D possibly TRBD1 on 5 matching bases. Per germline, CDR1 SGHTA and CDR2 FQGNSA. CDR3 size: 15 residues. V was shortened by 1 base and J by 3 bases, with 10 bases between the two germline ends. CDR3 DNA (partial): TGTGCCAGCAGCTTAGTAGGGGAGAACAATCAGCCC. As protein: CASSLVGENNQP. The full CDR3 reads CASSLVGENNQPQHF.

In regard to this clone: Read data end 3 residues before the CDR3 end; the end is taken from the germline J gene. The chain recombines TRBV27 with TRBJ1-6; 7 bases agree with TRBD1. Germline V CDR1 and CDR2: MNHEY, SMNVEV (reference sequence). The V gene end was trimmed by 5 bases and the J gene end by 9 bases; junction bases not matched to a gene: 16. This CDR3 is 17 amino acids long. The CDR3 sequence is CASSPPRGRGRGSPLHF. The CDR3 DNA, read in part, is TGTGCCAGCAGTCCCCCTCGGGGGAGGGGGCGAGGTTCACCC.

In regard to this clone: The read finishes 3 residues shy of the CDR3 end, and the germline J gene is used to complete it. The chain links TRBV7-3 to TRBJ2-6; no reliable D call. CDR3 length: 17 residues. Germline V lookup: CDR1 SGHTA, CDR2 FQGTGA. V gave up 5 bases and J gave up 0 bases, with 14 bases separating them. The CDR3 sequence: CASSPTNTASGANVLTF. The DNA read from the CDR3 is TGTGCCAGCAGCCCTACAAACACAGCCTCTGGGGCCAACGTC.

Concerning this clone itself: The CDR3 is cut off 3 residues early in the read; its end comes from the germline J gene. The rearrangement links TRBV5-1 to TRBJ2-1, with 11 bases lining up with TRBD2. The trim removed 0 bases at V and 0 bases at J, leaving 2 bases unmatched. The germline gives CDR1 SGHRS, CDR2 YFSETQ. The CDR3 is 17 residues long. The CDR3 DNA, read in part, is TGCGCCAGCAGCTTGGGACTAGCGGGAAGCTCCTACAATGAG. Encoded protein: CASSLGLAGSSYNE. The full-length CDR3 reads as CASSLGLAGSSYNEQFF. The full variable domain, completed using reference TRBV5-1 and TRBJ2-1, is KAGVTQTPRYLIKTRGQQVTLSCSPISGHRSVSWYQQTPGQGLQFLFEYFSETQRNKGNFPGRFSGRQFSNSRSEMNVSTLELGDSALYLCASSLGLAGSSYNEQFFGPGTRLTVL.